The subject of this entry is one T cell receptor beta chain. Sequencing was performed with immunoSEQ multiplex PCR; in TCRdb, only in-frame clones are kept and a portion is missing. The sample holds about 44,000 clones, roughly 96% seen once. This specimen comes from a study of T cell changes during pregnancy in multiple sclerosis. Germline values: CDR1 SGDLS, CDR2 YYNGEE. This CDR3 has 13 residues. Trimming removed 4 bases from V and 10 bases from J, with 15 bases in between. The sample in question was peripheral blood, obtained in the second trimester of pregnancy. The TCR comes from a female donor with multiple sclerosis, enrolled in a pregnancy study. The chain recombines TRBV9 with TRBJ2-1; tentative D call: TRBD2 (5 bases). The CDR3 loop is CASSPSLAGEQFF. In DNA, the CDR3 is TGTGCCAGCAGCCCTTCCCTAGCAGGCGAGCAGTTCTTC. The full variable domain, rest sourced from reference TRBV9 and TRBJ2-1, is DSGVTQTPKHLITATGQRVTLRCSPRSGDLSVYWYQQSLDQGLQFLIQYYNGEERAKGNILERFSAQQFPDLHSELNLSSLELGDSALYFCASSPSLAGEQFFGPGTRLTVL.